This T cell receptor beta chain came from a study of cytomegalovirus exposure and HLA in healthy donors. Broader study findings: Later analysis demonstrated an association between a missense DCLRE1C variant and TCR beta V- and J-gene trimming. Later analysis identified 15,000 to 20,000 TCR beta sequences associated with HLA alleles, using a false discovery rate threshold of 0.05.

The CDR3 extends over 15 amino acids. The germline gives CDR1 SNHLY, CDR2 FYNNEI. The J segment lost 0 bases and the V segment lost 7 bases, leaving 4 bases of the junction unmatched. About this clone itself: Its antigen is undetermined.

The PCR employed 60 Vbeta primers together with 13 Jbeta primers. Libraries were prepared by immunoSEQ multiplex PCR; TCRdb keeps only in-frame clonotypes and omits some of them. The data contain some 110,000 clones, 70% to 80% of them seen just once; the ten biggest clones take up 1.6%. This receptor was obtained from a woman aged 18-29 years in good health and CMV-seronegative. The sequenced sample consisted of PBMCs. V usage is TRBV2 and J usage is TRBJ1-3, with 9 bases identical to TRBD1. The CDR3, as DNA: TGTGCCAGCAAGACAGGGGGTTACTCTGGAAACACCATATATTTT. Its protein product is CASKTGGYSGNTIYF.